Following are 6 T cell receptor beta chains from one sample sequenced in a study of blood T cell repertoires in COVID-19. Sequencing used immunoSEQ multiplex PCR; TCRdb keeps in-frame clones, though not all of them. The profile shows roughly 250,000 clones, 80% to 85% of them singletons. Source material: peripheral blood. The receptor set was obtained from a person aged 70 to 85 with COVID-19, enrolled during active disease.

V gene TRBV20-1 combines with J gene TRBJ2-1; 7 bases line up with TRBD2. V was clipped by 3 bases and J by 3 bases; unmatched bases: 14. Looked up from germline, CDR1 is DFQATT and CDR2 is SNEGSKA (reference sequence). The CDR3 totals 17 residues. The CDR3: CSASMPGLGSFYNEQFF. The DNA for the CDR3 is TGCAGTGCTAGTATGCCAGGACTAGGGTCTTTCTACAATGAGCAGTTCTTC.

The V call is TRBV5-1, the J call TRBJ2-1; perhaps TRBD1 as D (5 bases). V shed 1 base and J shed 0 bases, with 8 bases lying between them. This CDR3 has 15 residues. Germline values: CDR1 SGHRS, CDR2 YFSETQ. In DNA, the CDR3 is TGCGCCAGCAGCTTGTTACAGGCCTCCTACAATGAGCAGTTCTTC. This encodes CASSLLQASYNEQFF.

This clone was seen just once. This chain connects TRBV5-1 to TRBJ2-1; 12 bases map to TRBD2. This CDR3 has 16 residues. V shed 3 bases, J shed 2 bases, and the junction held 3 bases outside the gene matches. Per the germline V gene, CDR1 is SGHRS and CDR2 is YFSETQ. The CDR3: CASSSSSGGAYNEQFF. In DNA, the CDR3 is TGCGCCAGCAGCTCTTCTAGCGGGGGGGCCTACAATGAGCAGTTCTTC.

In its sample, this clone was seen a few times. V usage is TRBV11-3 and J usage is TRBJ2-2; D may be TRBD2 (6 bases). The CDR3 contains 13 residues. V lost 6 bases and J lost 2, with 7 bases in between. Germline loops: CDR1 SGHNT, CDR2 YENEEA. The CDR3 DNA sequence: TGTGCCAGCAGGGACTATAACACCGGGGAGCTGTTTTTT. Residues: CASRDYNTGELFF.

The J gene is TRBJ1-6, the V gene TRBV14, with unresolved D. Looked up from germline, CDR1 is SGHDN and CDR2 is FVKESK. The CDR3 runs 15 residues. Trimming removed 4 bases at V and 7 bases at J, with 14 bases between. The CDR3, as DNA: TGTGCCAGCAGCCTGTGGCACCTGAACAATTCACCCCTCCACTTT. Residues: CASSLWHLNNSPLHF.

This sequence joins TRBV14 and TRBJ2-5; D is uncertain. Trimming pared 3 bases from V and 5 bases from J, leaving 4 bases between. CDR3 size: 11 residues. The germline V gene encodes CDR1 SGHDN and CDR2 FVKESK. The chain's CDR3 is CASSHGETQYF. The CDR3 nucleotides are TGTGCCAGCAGCCACGGGGAGACCCAGTACTTC.